This passage covers 27 T cell receptor beta chains from one sample sequenced in a study of blood T cell repertoires in COVID-19. The assay was immunoSEQ multiplex PCR, and TCRdb's table has in-frame clones only and misses some. Here the sample spans about 140,000 clones, about four fifths being singletons. Sequencing input: peripheral blood. These receptors were obtained from a human donor in a cohort sampled during active COVID-19.

Details on this clone: At one of its ends the junction is not consistent with the germline gene, which may arise from a read error. This rearrangement joins TRBV6-1 to TRBJ2-7; TRBD2 matches 7 bases. Germline V gene data show CDR1 as MNHNS and CDR2 as SASEGT. The CDR3 runs to 13 residues. CDR3 DNA sequence: TGTGCCAGCAGTCAAGCGGGGAGATACGAGCAGTACTTC. Translation gives CASSQAGRYEQYF.

This clone was seen only a few times. The chain employs TRBV6-6 and TRBJ1-6; D may be TRBD1 (6 bases). There are 16 residues in the CDR3. The V and J ends lost 4 bases and 8 bases respectively, with 18 bases between them. In germline, CDR1 is MNHNY, CDR2 SVGAGI (reference sequence). DNA of the CDR3: TGTGCCAGCAGTTCATCTCGGAATTCAGGGGATTCACCCCTCCACTTT. This encodes CASSSSRNSGDSPLHF.

This clone was detected only a few times. This chain uses TRBV10-1 with TRBJ1-2; D may be TRBD1 (6 bases). The CDR3 is 15 amino acids. The germline V gene encodes CDR1 WNHNN and CDR2 SYGVQD (reference sequence). Deletions cut 4 bases from V and 2 bases from J, with 14 bases between. The CDR3 DNA follows: TGCGCCAGCAGTGCCGACAGGATCCCAAACTATGGCTACACCTTC. It encodes CASSADRIPNYGYTF.

This chain joins TRBV19 and TRBJ2-1; D remains ambiguous. Germline V lookup: CDR1 LNHDA, CDR2 SQIVND (reference sequence). The CDR3 contains 12 residues. V was cut by 7 bases and J by 7 bases, with 11 bases left in between. The CDR3 loop reads CASTSLENEQFF. For the CDR3, the DNA is TGTGCCAGTACTTCGCTAGAGAATGAGCAGTTCTTC.

CDR3 protein: CASSSSQGRTYEQYF. CDR3 sequence (DNA): TGTGCCAGCAGTTCTTCCCAGGGGAGAACCTACGAGCAGTACTTC. The rearrangement joins TRBV7-2 to TRBJ2-7, with D possibly being TRBD1 (6 bases). Trimming removed 6 bases from V and 2 bases from J, with 17 bases in between. The CDR3 covers 15 residues. CDR1 is SGHTA, CDR2 FQGNSA, per germline.

The V and J genes are TRBV2 and TRBJ2-2; perhaps TRBD1 as D (5 bases). Germline V gene lookup returns CDR1 SNHLY and CDR2 FYNNEI. V gave up 7 bases and J gave up 4 bases, with 10 bases separating them. The CDR3 is made up of 13 amino acids. This CDR3 is CASIGRVTGELFF. CDR3 nucleotide sequence: TGTGCCAGCATAGGCAGGGTCACCGGGGAGCTGTTTTTT.

J is TRBJ2-3 and V is TRBV7-3, with 10 bases aligning to TRBD2. The CDR3 is 18 residues long. Germline V gene sequence: CDR1 SGHTA, CDR2 FQGTGA. The V gene end was trimmed by 0 bases and the J gene end by 0 bases; junction bases not matched to a gene: 6. The CDR3 loop reads CASSLTSGGSPSTDTQYF. For the CDR3, the DNA is TGTGCCAGCAGCTTAACTAGCGGGGGGTCCCCTAGCACAGATACGCAGTATTTT.

A note on this clone: One junction end does not reproduce the germline sequence, and a read error may be involved. This chain's CDR3 is CASSLDRSSYEQYF. In nucleotides, the CDR3 is TGTGCTAGCAGCTTAGACCGGAGCTCCTACGAGCAGTACTTC. V and J are TRBV7-7 and TRBJ2-7, with D unresolved. Germline V CDR1 and CDR2: SSHAT, FNYEAQ (reference sequence). CDR3 length: 14 residues.

The V gene is TRBV9, the J gene TRBJ1-1, with 7 bases matching TRBD1. Trimming cost V 3 bases and J 5 bases; bases outside gene matches: 4. Germline CDR1 reads SGDLS; CDR2 reads YYNGEE. The length of the CDR3 is 13 residues. CDR3 region: CASSEGAGTEAFF. CDR3 nucleotides: TGTGCCAGCAGCGAGGGGGCGGGGACTGAAGCTTTCTTT.

The chain is built from TRBV19 and TRBJ1-2; D may be TRBD1 (6 bases). The CDR3 has 16 residues. Per the germline V gene, CDR1 is LNHDA and CDR2 is SQIVND (reference sequence). Trimming cost V 6 bases and J 7 bases, with 24 bases left between them. In DNA, the CDR3 is TGTGCCAGTAGCCCTTCCCTTCAGGGGCATGCTTCTGGCTACACCTTC. It translates to CASSPSLQGHASGYTF.

The chain couples TRBV5-1 to TRBJ1-6; D ambiguous. V was pared by 0 bases and J by 5 bases, with 9 bases between. CDR1 and CDR2 from the germline V gene are SGHRS and YFSETQ. There are 15 residues in the CDR3. CDR3 sequence: CASSLELQNNSPLHF. CDR3 DNA sequence: TGCGCCAGCAGCTTGGAACTGCAAAATAATTCACCCCTCCACTTT.

This CDR3 is CASSNRWEYEQYF. DNA of the CDR3: TGTGCCAGCAGTAACCGTTGGGAGTACGAGCAGTACTTC. The chain recombines TRBV6-5 with TRBJ2-7; tentatively, D is TRBD2 (5 bases). Germline V gives CDR1 MNHEY, CDR2 SVGAGI. Trimming removed 5 bases at V and 4 bases at J, with 12 bases between. CDR3 length: 13 residues.

This clone was observed a single time. J is TRBJ2-7 and V is TRBV4-1; 9 positions match TRBD2. V lost 4 bases to trimming and J lost 4 bases; unmatched junction nucleotides: 5. This CDR3 contains 14 residues. Per the germline V gene, CDR1 is MGHRA and CDR2 is YSYEKL. CDR3 residues: CASSPRGGPYEQYF. The CDR3 DNA is TGCGCCAGCAGCCCGCGGGGGGGACCTTACGAGCAGTACTTC.

The V call is TRBV5-8, the J call TRBJ1-6; D possibly corresponds to TRBD1 (6 bases). CDR1 is SGHTS and CDR2 is YDEGEE in the germline V gene. The CDR3 totals 16 residues. V lost 4 bases and J lost 4, with 15 bases in between. Here the CDR3 DNA reads TGTGCCAGCAGCCCGACCAGGGGACGATATAATTCACCCCTCCACTTT. Encoded protein: CASSPTRGRYNSPLHF.

The chain joins TRBV19 to TRBJ1-3; no firm D call. Germline V CDR1 and CDR2: LNHDA, SQIVND (reference sequence). V was pared by 2 bases and J by 4 bases, with 9 bases between. The CDR3 spans 14 residues. The DNA of the CDR3 is TGTGCCAGTAGTATACCGCGGCGCGGAAACACCATATATTTT. This gives the protein CASSIPRRGNTIYF.

The rearrangement uses TRBV27 and TRBJ2-7; 8 bases line up with TRBD1. V gave up 6 bases and J gave up 4 bases; unmatched junction bases: 14. The CDR3 consists of 16 residues. Germline V lookup: CDR1 MNHEY, CDR2 SMNVEV (reference sequence). As DNA, the CDR3 is TGTGCCAGCAGCCCCCGTCCGAGGGACAGGTCGTACGAGCAGTACTTC. This encodes CASSPRPRDRSYEQYF.

This chain uses TRBV4-1 with TRBJ2-2; 8 bases agree with TRBD2. This CDR3 contains 15 residues. Germline-derived CDR1 and CDR2 are MGHRA and YSYEKL. Trimming at V came to 4 bases and at J to 2 bases, leaving 3 bases not matched to a gene. The CDR3 region has the DNA TGCGCCAGCAGCCCGGGACTAGTTAACACCGGGGAGCTGTTTTTT. Translation: CASSPGLVNTGELFF.

The chain couples TRBV6-5 to TRBJ1-6; a possible D gene is TRBD1 (6 bases). CDR1 is MNHEY, CDR2 SVGAGI, per germline. Trimming took off 8 bases at V and 10 bases at J, with 15 bases between the two ends. The CDR3 length is 13 residues. The CDR3 region has the DNA TGTGCCAGCTTGGGGGGGGCGCGGTCACCCCTCCACTTT. This sequence encodes CASLGGARSPLHF.

With respect to this clone: Other DNA sequences in the same sample also yield this CDR3. The chain carries TRBV19 and TRBJ2-7, with TRBD1 identical over 8 bases. The V segment lost 3 bases and the J segment 0 bases; nucleotides outside the gene matches: 1. The germline V gene has CDR1 LNHDA and CDR2 SQIVND (reference sequence). This CDR3 region has 14 residues. CDR3 protein: CASSIDRGSYEQYF. CDR3 DNA: TGTGCCAGTAGTATCGACAGGGGCTCCTACGAGCAGTACTTC. Full variable domain (outside the CDR3, taken from reference TRBV19 and TRBJ2-7): DGGITQSPKYLFRKEGQNVTLSCEQNLNHDAMYWYRQDPGQGLRLIYYSQIVNDFQKGDIAEGYSVSREKKESFPLTVTSAQKNPTAFYLCASSIDRGSYEQYFGPGTRLTVT.

The chain carries TRBV6-5 and TRBJ2-1; 11 bases line up with TRBD2. With V trimmed by 9 bases and J by 9 bases, 13 bases remained unmatched. The CDR3 contains 15 residues. CDR1 is MNHEY and CDR2 is SVGAGI in the germline V gene. CDR3 DNA: TGTGCCAGTCAAGTTAGCGGGGGGGCCATGGGTGAGCAGTTCTTC. Protein sequence: CASQVSGGAMGEQFF.

The rearrangement links TRBV3-1 (or the pseudogene TRBV3-2) to TRBJ2-1; D unclear. Germline CDR1 is LGHDT and CDR2 is YNNKEL (reference sequence). The CDR3 consists of 12 residues. V lost 1 base, J lost 7 bases, and 5 bases lay in between. CDR3 coding DNA: TGTGCCAGCAGCCAAGCCGGGAATGAGCAGTTCTTC. This sequence encodes CASSQAGNEQFF.

The chain is built from TRBV5-6 and TRBJ1-5, with D possibly matching TRBD1 (5 bases). From germline, CDR1 is SGHDT and CDR2 YYEEEE. The V end was cut by 0 bases, the J end by 4 bases, with 8 bases between. This CDR3 contains 14 residues. The CDR3 is CASSLGGRNQPQHF. The CDR3, as DNA: TGTGCCAGCAGCTTGGGGGGGAGGAATCAGCCCCAGCATTTT.

The chain joins TRBV29-1 to TRBJ2-5; 9 positions agree with TRBD1. After removal of 6 bases from V and 5 bases from J, the junction contained 4 bases not matched to a gene. CDR3 length: 12 residues. Germline CDR1 is SQVTM and CDR2 is ANQGSEA. The CDR3: CSVGQGSETQYF. The CDR3 region has the DNA TGCAGCGTCGGACAGGGGAGTGAGACCCAGTACTTC.

The V gene is TRBV18, the J gene TRBJ1-6; TRBD1 matches at 7 bases. Germline loops: CDR1 KGHSH, CDR2 LQKENI. V was pared by 6 bases and J by 4 bases, with 9 bases of the junction left unmatched. The length of the CDR3 is 16 residues. The CDR3 DNA reads as TGTGCCAGCTCCCTCAACAGGGGCGATTATAATTCACCCCTCCACTTT. Translation gives CASSLNRGDYNSPLHF.

The rearrangement uses TRBV6-4 and TRBJ2-1, with 8 positions matching TRBD2. The V gene end was trimmed by 6 bases and the J gene end by 9 bases; junction bases not matched to a gene: 7. The CDR3 has 13 residues. Looked up from germline, CDR1 is MRHNA and CDR2 is SNTAGT. The chain's CDR3 is CASSPAGGFEQFF. The CDR3 DNA sequence: TGTGCCAGCAGCCCTGCGGGGGGCTTTGAGCAGTTCTTC.

CDR3 residues: CASRLTGVQDTQYF. The CDR3 DNA reads TGTGCCAGCAGGTTGACAGGGGTTCAGGATACGCAGTATTTT. The chain has TRBV7-3 and TRBJ2-3; 8 bases match TRBD1. Germline V gene sequence: CDR1 SGHTA, CDR2 FQGTGA. The CDR3 has 14 amino acids. The J segment lost 6 bases and the V segment lost 6 bases, leaving 8 bases of the junction unmatched.

This rearrangement joins TRBV27 to TRBJ2-1, with 8 bases lining up with TRBD1. Trimming at V came to 5 bases and at J to 9 bases, leaving 9 bases not matched to a gene. CDR3 length: 14 amino acids. Germline V gives CDR1 MNHEY, CDR2 SMNVEV (reference sequence). CDR3 sequence reads: CASSRQGLKVEQFF. CDR3 in DNA: TGTGCCAGCAGTCGACAGGGGTTAAAGGTTGAGCAGTTCTTC.